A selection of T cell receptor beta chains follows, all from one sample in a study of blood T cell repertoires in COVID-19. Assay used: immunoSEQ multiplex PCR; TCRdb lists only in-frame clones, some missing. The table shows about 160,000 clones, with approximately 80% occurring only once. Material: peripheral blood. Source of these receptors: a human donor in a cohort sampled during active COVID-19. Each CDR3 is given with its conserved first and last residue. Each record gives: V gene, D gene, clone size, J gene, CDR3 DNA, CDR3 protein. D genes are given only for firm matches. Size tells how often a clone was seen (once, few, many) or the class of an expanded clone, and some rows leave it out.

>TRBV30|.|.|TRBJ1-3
TGTGCCTGCCTCTCTGGAAACACCATATATTTT
CACLSGNTIYF
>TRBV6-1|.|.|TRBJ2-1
TGTGCCAGCAGTGAATTTGACAACAATGAGCAGTTCTTC
CASSEFDNNEQFF
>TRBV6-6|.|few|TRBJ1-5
TGTGCCAGCAGCGCCCGCAGTAGCAATCAGCCCCAGCATTTT
CASSARSSNQPQHF
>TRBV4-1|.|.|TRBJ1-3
TGCGCCAGCAGCCAAGCAATCGTCCCAGGGAACACCATATATTTT
CASSQAIVPGNTIYF
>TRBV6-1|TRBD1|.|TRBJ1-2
TGTGCCAGCAGAGAAGTGCAGGGGGCGGGGGGCTACACCTTC
CASREVQGAGGYTF
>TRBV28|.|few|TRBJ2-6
TGTGCCAGCTACTCTGGGGCCAACGTCCTGACTTTC
CASYSGANVLTF
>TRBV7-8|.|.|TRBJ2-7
TGTGCCAGCAGCTTAGATAGTGGGAGTACCTACGAGCAGTACTTC
CASSLDSGSTYEQYF
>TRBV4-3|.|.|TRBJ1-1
TGCGCCAGCAGCCAAGACCGACAGGTCCCTGAAGCTTTCTTT
CASSQDRQVPEAFF
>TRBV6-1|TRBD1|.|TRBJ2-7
TGTGCCAGCAGTGAGCGGACAGGGAAGTACGAGCAGTACTTC
CASSERTGKYEQYF
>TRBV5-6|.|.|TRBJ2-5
TGTGCCAGCAGCGGCCACGGACTTCAAGAGACCCAGTACTTC
CASSGHGLQETQYF
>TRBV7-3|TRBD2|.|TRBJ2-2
TGTGCCAGCAGCTCGGCCGGGACTAGCGGAACCGGGGAGCTGTTTTTT
CASSSAGTSGTGELFF
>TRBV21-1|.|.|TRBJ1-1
TGTGCCAGCAGCAAAGAGGACAGGGGGCGGAAAAGTTCTGAAGCTTTCTTT
CASSKEDRGRKSSEAFF
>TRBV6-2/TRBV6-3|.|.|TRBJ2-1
TGTGCCAGCAGCCAAAGCGGAGCTTCCTACAATGAGCAGTTCTTC
CASSQSGASYNEQFF
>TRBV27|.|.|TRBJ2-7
TGTGCCAGCAGTTCCTGGGGGGAAGAGTACTTC
CASSSWGEEYF
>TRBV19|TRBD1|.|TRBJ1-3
TGTGCCAGTAGTACAGGGGGCAGTGGAAACACCATATATTTT
CASSTGGSGNTIYF
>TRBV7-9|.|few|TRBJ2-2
TGTGCCAGCAGCTTAGCGTCACTGCCTACCGGGGAGCTGTTTTTT
CASSLASLPTGELFF
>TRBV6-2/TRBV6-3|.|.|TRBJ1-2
TGTGCCAGCAGCACTGGCCGAATACTAGGCGGCTACACCTTC
CASSTGRILGGYTF
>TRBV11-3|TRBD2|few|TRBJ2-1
TGTGCCAGCAGCTTACGGCGGGAGGCCTACAATGAGCAGTTCTTC
CASSLRREAYNEQFF
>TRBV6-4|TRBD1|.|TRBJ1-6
TGTGCCAGCAGTGACAGGGACAGTAATTCACCCCTCCACTTT
CASSDRDSNSPLHF
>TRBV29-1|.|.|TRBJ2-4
TGCAGCGTTGAAGTGGGCCGGATGGGTTCGGGGCAGTACTTC
CSVEVGRMGSGQYF
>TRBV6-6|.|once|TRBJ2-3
TGTGCCAGCAGTAGAGGAGAGAGCACAGATACGCAGTATTTT
CASSRGESTDTQYF
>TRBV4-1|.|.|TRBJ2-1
TGCGCCAGCAGCCAACGGGAGCGCTCCTACAATGAGCAGTTCTTC
CASSQRERSYNEQFF
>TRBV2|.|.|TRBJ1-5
TGTGCCAGCAGTCCACCGGGGCAGCCCCAGCATTTT
CASSPPGQPQHF
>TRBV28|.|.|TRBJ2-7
TGTGCCAGTCGAGGGCAGGTGTGGGGCTACGAGCAGTACTTC
CASRGQVWGYEQYF
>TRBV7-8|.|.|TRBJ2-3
TGTGCCAGCAGCTTAGCAAGGGGGGATACGCAGTATTTT
CASSLARGDTQYF